This T cell receptor beta chain was sequenced during a study of tumor-infiltrating lymphocytes in primary liver carcinoma. Germline V gene sequence: CDR1 SGHTA, CDR2 FQGTGA. This CDR3 has 15 amino acids. Deletions cut 5 bases from V and 6 bases from J, with 17 bases between. TCR beta cDNA was prepared out of approximately 500 ng total RNA by means of a constant-region primer. Libraries covering TCR beta were generated through three nested multiplex PCR rounds (using a slightly modified ARM-PCR). TRBV1-TRBV30 forward and Cbeta reverse primers drove the first two roughly 10-cycle rounds. One entry per CDR3 protein, called by TCRdb with MiXCR from the multiplex PCR reads. The sample has around 70,000 distinct CDR3 sequences, almost 70% seen once. Taking roughly 20-32 mg of unsorted bulk tissue, the authors co-extracted RNA and DNA. At sampling, these chronic HBV carriers had received no treatment. Uniformly, tumor samples exhibited a viable tumor cell fraction exceeding 90%.

The sequenced material came from liver tumor tissue from sampling region 4. Subset denoted: tumor region T4, right-lateral pole. The clonotype originates from a middle-aged man with primary liver carcinoma and hepatitis B virus infection. The chain couples TRBV7-3 to TRBJ2-1; D is uncertain. Written as DNA, the CDR3 is TGTGCCAGCAGCCCCTCAGCGATAGGCTTCAATGAGCAGTTCTTC. The encoded protein is CASSPSAIGFNEQFF.